This T cell receptor (beta chain) appears in the sequencing data of a study of blood T cell repertoires in COVID-19. Germline loops: CDR1 LNHNV, CDR2 YYDKDF (reference sequence). Trimming cost V 3 bases and J 0 bases, with 15 bases left between them. The CDR3 is 16 residues long. Here immunoSEQ multiplex PCR was the method, and the copy in TCRdb shows in-frame clones only, minus some. The sample has a few hundred thousand clones, about four fifths seen once; the top ten hold approximately 14%. Sequencing was carried out using peripheral blood. The clonotype was recovered from a person aged 70 to 79 with COVID-19, enrolled during active disease. The chain is built from TRBV15 and TRBJ2-7, with a possible D match to TRBD2 (6 bases). In DNA, the CDR3 is TGTGCCACCAGCAGGGAGGGCCTGACCAGCTCCTACGAGCAGTACTTC. Amino acids: CATSREGLTSSYEQYF.